One and the same sample provided the 26 T cell receptor beta chains below, sequenced in a study of cytotoxic CD8 clonotypes in ibrutinib-treated CLL. Generated by immunoSEQ multiplex PCR, the TCRdb table keeps only in-frame clones and is missing some. The sample holds approximately 92,000 clones, 75% to 80% seen once. The source material was PBMCs, sampled after 24 months of ibrutinib treatment. These receptor sequences come from a human donor with chronic lymphocytic leukemia.

This chain connects TRBV19 to TRBJ2-7; D ambiguous. Germline V gene sequence: CDR1 LNHDA, CDR2 SQIVND (reference sequence). Trimming shortened V by 0 bases and J by 4 bases, and 4 bases separated the two germline ends. CDR3 length: 12 amino acids. The chain's CDR3 is CASSIDRYEQYF. DNA for the CDR3: TGTGCCAGTAGTATAGACAGGTACGAGCAGTACTTC. The entire variable domain, with the rest obtained from reference TRBV19 and TRBJ2-7, is as follows: DGGITQSPKYLFRKEGQNVTLSCEQNLNHDAMYWYRQDPGQGLRLIYYSQIVNDFQKGDIAEGYSVSREKKESFPLTVTSAQKNPTAFYLCASSIDRYEQYFGPGTRLTVT.

The V call is TRBV7-3, the J call TRBJ2-7, with a possible D match to TRBD2 (6 bases). CDR1 SGHTA and CDR2 FQGTGA come from the germline V gene. The germline V and J ends were trimmed by 5 bases and 5 bases, with 16 bases remaining between them. There are 14 residues in the CDR3. Written as DNA, the CDR3 is TGTGCCAGCAGCGAAAGCGGAGGGGTCGACGAGCAGTACTTC. As protein: CASSESGGVDEQYF.

The V call is TRBV4-2, the J call TRBJ2-5; weak D call: TRBD1 (6 bases). Germline CDR1 and CDR2: LGHNA and YNFKEQ. Trimming shortened V by 0 bases and J by 1 base, and 9 bases separated the two germline ends. The CDR3 totals 15 residues. Written as DNA, the CDR3 is TGTGCCAGCAGCCAAGATCAGGGGCTCCAAGAGACCCAGTACTTC. This gives the protein CASSQDQGLQETQYF.

V gene TRBV7-9 combines with J gene TRBJ1-2; possibly TRBD1 for D (5 bases). CDR3 length equals 13 residues. The germline V gene has CDR1 SEHNR and CDR2 FQNEAQ (reference sequence). Trimming pared 3 bases from V and 8 bases from J, leaving 13 bases between. CDR3 loop: CASSLRGLNGYTF. The CDR3 DNA follows: TGTGCCAGCAGCTTGAGGGGACTCAACGGCTACACCTTC.

The rearrangement uses TRBV28 and TRBJ1-6; 10 bases are shared with TRBD1. With 7 bases clipped from V and 10 bases from J, the junction kept 10 bases outside the gene matches. The CDR3 consists of 15 residues. The V gene's germline CDR1 is MDHEN and CDR2 SYDVKM. The CDR3 DNA sequence: TGTGCCAGCAACCCACCGGACAGGGGGGGGTCACCCCTCCACTTT. Encoded protein: CASNPPDRGGSPLHF.

This sequence joins TRBV7-2 and TRBJ2-1; D might be TRBD2 (6 bases). The CDR3 is 12 amino acids. Germline V gives CDR1 SGHTA, CDR2 FQGNSA. Trimming removed 5 bases from V and 12 bases from J, with 14 bases in between. CDR3: CASSAAGLAQFF. The CDR3 bases are TGTGCCAGCAGCGCGGCGGGACTGGCGCAGTTCTTC.

V and J are TRBV7-8 and TRBJ2-7; no clear D gene. With 3 bases removed from V and 7 bases from J, the gap between germline ends came to 13 bases. The CDR3 sequence is 13 residues long. Per germline, CDR1 SGHVS and CDR2 FQNEAQ. The CDR3 region has the DNA TGTGCCAGCAGCTTCCCCCCCGGGCGGGAGCAGTACTTC. This translates into CASSFPPGREQYF.

The J gene is TRBJ1-1, the V gene TRBV9; D is uncertain. Germline values: CDR1 SGDLS, CDR2 YYNGEE. The CDR3 consists of 17 residues. V shed 4 bases and J shed 1 base, with 20 bases lying between them. The CDR3 region is CASSPPLWSIGNTEAFF. The CDR3 region has the DNA TGTGCCAGCAGCCCCCCTCTTTGGTCGATTGGGAACACTGAAGCTTTCTTT. Based on the CDR3 plus reference TRBV9 and TRBJ1-1, the full variable domain is DSGVTQTPKHLITATGQRVTLRCSPRSGDLSVYWYQQSLDQGLQFLIQYYNGEERAKGNILERFSAQQFPDLHSELNLSSLELGDSALYFCASSPPLWSIGNTEAFFGQGTRLTVV.

The chain is built from TRBV18 and TRBJ1-5, with TRBD1 identical over 10 bases. V lost 0 bases, J lost 3 bases, and 2 bases stayed unmatched. Germline lookup yields CDR1 KGHSH and CDR2 LQKENI. The CDR3 is 16 residues long. Written as DNA, the CDR3 is TGTGCCAGCTCACCACCGGGACAGGGGCTCAATCAGCCCCAGCATTTT. This gives the protein CASSPPGQGLNQPQHF.

The chain joins TRBV18 to TRBJ2-7, with no clear D. Trimming left V 6 bases short and J 2 bases short, with 8 bases between. The CDR3 is made up of 12 amino acids. Per germline, CDR1 KGHSH and CDR2 LQKENI. CDR3 DNA sequence: TGTGCCAGCTCCCACCCCCCCTACGAGCAGTACTTC. It codes for CASSHPPYEQYF.

The V and J genes are TRBV30 and TRBJ2-5, with 10 bases fitting TRBD2. V gave up 3 bases and J gave up 11 bases; unmatched junction bases: 6. CDR3 length: 12 amino acids. The V gene's germline CDR1 is GTSNPN and CDR2 SVGIG (reference sequence). CDR3 in amino acids: CAWRSSGREQYF. The CDR3 DNA is TGTGCCTGGAGGTCTAGCGGGAGAGAGCAGTACTTC.

This clone was seen a single time. This chain connects TRBV25-1 to TRBJ1-2, with 10 bases lining up with TRBD1. The CDR3 totals 15 residues. CDR1 MGHDK and CDR2 SYGVNS come from the germline V gene. With 3 bases clipped from V and 5 bases from J, the junction kept 6 bases outside the gene matches. CDR3 loop: CASSDFGQGVYGYTF. CDR3 nucleotides: TGTGCCAGCAGTGATTTCGGACAGGGGGTTTATGGCTACACCTTC.

This chain joins TRBV28 and TRBJ2-6; D is uncertain. CDR3 length: 15 amino acids. CDR1 is MDHEN and CDR2 is SYDVKM in the germline V gene. V lost 6 bases and J lost 0, with 9 bases in between. CDR3 coding DNA: TGTGCCAGCAGGCCATTCGGCTCTGGGGCCAACGTCCTGACTTTC. Encoded protein: CASRPFGSGANVLTF.

The chain uses TRBV19 and TRBJ2-3; TRBD1 aligns across 10 bases. Trimming cost V 4 bases and J 7 bases; bases outside gene matches: 11. Germline V CDR1 and CDR2: LNHDA, SQIVND (reference sequence). The CDR3 loop spans 16 amino acids. The CDR3 sequence is CASSNGQGGFINTQYF. The CDR3 DNA reads as TGTGCCAGTAGTAACGGACAGGGGGGGTTCATCAATACGCAGTATTTT.

V and J are TRBV30 and TRBJ2-7; D ambiguous. CDR1 and CDR2 (germline): GTSNPN, SVGIG (reference sequence). This CDR3 contains 12 residues. V lost 4 bases and J lost 6, with 13 bases in between. CDR3 nucleotide sequence: TGTGCCTGGACGTCGGGTTACGGCGAGCAGTACTTC. Encoded protein: CAWTSGYGEQYF.

V usage is TRBV28 and J usage is TRBJ2-7; 11 bases map to TRBD1. The germline V gene has CDR1 MDHEN and CDR2 SYDVKM. This CDR3 is built from 15 residues. The junction had 1 base not matched to a gene; V was cut back by 3 bases and J by 0 bases. The CDR3 sequence: CASSFGTGGSYEQYF. The CDR3 DNA is TGTGCCAGCAGTTTTGGGACAGGGGGCTCCTACGAGCAGTACTTC. The variable domain in full, completed from reference TRBV28 and TRBJ2-7, reads DVKVTQSSRYLVKRTGEKVFLECVQDMDHENMFWYRQDPGLGLRLIYFSYDVKMKEKGDIPEGYSVSREKKERFSLILESASTNQTSMYLCASSFGTGGSYEQYFGPGTRLTVT.

The chain couples TRBV15 to TRBJ2-3; no clear D. V was shortened by 0 bases and J by 1 base, with 5 bases between the two germline ends. The CDR3 consists of 14 residues. Germline CDR1 reads LNHNV; CDR2 reads YYDKDF (reference sequence). CDR3 sequence: CATSRDIGTDTQYF. CDR3 coding DNA: TGTGCCACCAGCAGAGATATTGGCACAGATACGCAGTATTTT.

V usage is TRBV7-2 and J usage is TRBJ1-1; D gene uncertain. This CDR3 has 14 residues. Trimming took off 5 bases at V and 4 bases at J, with 14 bases between the two ends. The germline V gene has CDR1 SGHTA and CDR2 FQGNSA. The CDR3 nucleotides are TGTGCCAGCAGCCCCGCGACCCGTGGCACTGAAGCTTTCTTT. This gives the protein CASSPATRGTEAFF.

This clone was counted a few times. The chain carries TRBV30 and TRBJ1-5; D remains ambiguous. V gave up 0 bases and J gave up 3 bases, with 3 bases separating them. Germline lookup yields CDR1 GTSNPN and CDR2 SVGIG (reference sequence). The CDR3 contains 12 residues. CDR3 DNA sequence: TGTGCCTGGAGTGTAGACAATCAGCCCCAGCATTTT. It encodes CAWSVDNQPQHF.

The rearrangement links TRBV7-9 to TRBJ1-4, with 7 bases matching TRBD1. After removal of 5 bases from V and 8 bases from J, the junction contained 11 bases not matched to a gene. The CDR3 contains 15 residues. CDR1 is SEHNR, CDR2 FQNEAQ, per germline (reference sequence). In DNA, the CDR3 is TGTGCCAGCAGCCCTGGGAGGGGGCGGGAGGAAAAACTGTTTTTT. This translates into CASSPGRGREEKLFF.

J is TRBJ2-3 and V is TRBV19, with 9 bases identical to TRBD2. Germline CDR1 is LNHDA and CDR2 is SQIVND (reference sequence). The CDR3 loop spans 17 amino acids. V shed 1 base, J shed 1 base, and the junction held 6 bases outside the gene matches. The CDR3 loop is CASSIVGLATGTDTQYF. The CDR3 DNA is TGTGCCAGTAGTATAGTCGGACTAGCGACAGGCACAGATACGCAGTATTTT.

The chain uses TRBV6-1 and TRBJ1-5; TRBD1 agrees at 7 bases. The germline V gene encodes CDR1 MNHNS and CDR2 SASEGT. The CDR3 is 16 residues long. V lost 1 base, J lost 4 bases, and 7 bases stayed unmatched. CDR3: CASSEGPRGGNQPQHF. CDR3 in DNA: TGTGCCAGCAGTGAAGGTCCCAGGGGGGGAAATCAGCCCCAGCATTTT.

This rearrangement joins TRBV9 to TRBJ2-3, with 11 nucleotides matching TRBD2. Germline V gene sequence: CDR1 SGDLS, CDR2 YYNGEE. V gave up 0 bases and J gave up 1 base; unmatched junction bases: 1. This CDR3 is built from 16 residues. CDR3 residues: CASSVDSGRGTDTQYF. The CDR3, as DNA: TGTGCCAGCAGCGTAGATAGCGGGAGGGGCACAGATACGCAGTATTTT.

This chain links TRBV6-6 with TRBJ2-3; D unclear. CDR1 is MNHNY and CDR2 is SVGAGI in the germline V gene (reference sequence). Trimming left V 7 bases short and J 0 bases short, with 14 bases between. The CDR3 covers 15 residues. The CDR3 nucleotides are TGTGCCAGCACCCGGGTTGTCTCTAGCACAGATACGCAGTATTTT. This sequence encodes CASTRVVSSTDTQYF.

The rearrangement uses TRBV11-3 and TRBJ2-7; 9 bases are shared with TRBD2. Germline CDR1 SGHNT, CDR2 YENEEA. Germline trimming cut 2 bases from V and 6 bases from J; bases unmatched to any gene: 11. This CDR3 spans 16 amino acids. In nucleotides, the CDR3 is TGTGCCAGCAGCTTACAGGTCAGCGGGAGGTCAACCGAGCAGTACTTC. Its translation: CASSLQVSGRSTEQYF. Supplemented by reference TRBV11-3 and TRBJ2-7, the full variable domain reads EAGVVQSPRYKIIEKKQPVAFWCNPISGHNTLYWYLQNLGQGPELLIRYENEEAVDDSQLPKDRFSAERLKGVDSTLKIQPAELGDSAVYLCASSLQVSGRSTEQYFGPGTRLTVT.

The rearrangement uses TRBV21-1 and TRBJ2-1; TRBD2 is the table's D call, not checked against the DNA. TRBV21-1 is annotated as a pseudogene. The CDR3 extends over 16 amino acids. In DNA form, the CDR3 reads TGTGCCAGCAGCAAAGCGCTCCTCCGGGAGTTGAATGAGCAGTTCTTC. Translation: CASSKALLRELNEQFF.